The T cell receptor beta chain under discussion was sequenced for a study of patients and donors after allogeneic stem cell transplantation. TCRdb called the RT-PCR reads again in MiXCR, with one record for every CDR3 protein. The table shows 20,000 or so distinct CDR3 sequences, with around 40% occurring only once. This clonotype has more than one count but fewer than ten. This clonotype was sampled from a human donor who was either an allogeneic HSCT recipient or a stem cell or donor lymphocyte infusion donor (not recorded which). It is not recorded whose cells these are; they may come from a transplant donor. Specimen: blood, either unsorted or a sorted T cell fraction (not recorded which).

CDR3 in amino acids: CASSPVSTIRSYNEQFF. CDR3 DNA: TGTGCCAGCAGCCCAGTGTCTACCATCAGATCCTACAATGAGCAGTTCTTC. This sequence joins TRBV12-3 or TRBV12-4 and TRBJ2-1; the D is unclear. Trimming removed 6 bases at V and 1 base at J, with 19 bases between. The CDR3 is 17 residues long.